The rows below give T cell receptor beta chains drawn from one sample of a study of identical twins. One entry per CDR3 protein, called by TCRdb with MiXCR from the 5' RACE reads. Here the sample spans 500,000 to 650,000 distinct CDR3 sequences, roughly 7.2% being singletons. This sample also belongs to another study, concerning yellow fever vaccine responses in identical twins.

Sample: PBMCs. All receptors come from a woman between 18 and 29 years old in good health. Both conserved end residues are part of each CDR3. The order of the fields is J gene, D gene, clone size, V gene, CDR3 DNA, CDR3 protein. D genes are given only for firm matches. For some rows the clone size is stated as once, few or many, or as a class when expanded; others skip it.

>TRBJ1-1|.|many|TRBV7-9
TGTGCCAGCAGCTTCGGGCAGGTGATCGCTGAAGCTTTCTTT
CASSFGQVIAEAFF
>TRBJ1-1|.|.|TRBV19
TGTGCCAGTAGTGCTCAGACCCAGAACACTGAAGCTTTCTTT
CASSAQTQNTEAFF
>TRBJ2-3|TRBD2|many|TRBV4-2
TGTGCCAGCAGCCTAGCGGGGCGCACAGATACGCAGTATTTT
CASSLAGRTDTQYF
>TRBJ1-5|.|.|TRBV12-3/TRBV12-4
TGTGCCAGCAGCCCTATGAAGAAGCCCCAGCATTTT
CASSPMKKPQHF
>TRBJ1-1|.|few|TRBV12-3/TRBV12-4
TGTGCCAGCAGCGGGACGAGCACTGAAGCTTTCTTT
CASSGTSTEAFF
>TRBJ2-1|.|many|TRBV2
TGTGCCAGCAGTTACCTGGTGGGATACAATGAGCAGTTCTTC
CASSYLVGYNEQFF
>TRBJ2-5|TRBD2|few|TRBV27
TGTGCCAGCAGCCAGCTTAGGACTAGCGGGGTACTAACGGAGACCCAGTACTTC
CASSQLRTSGVLTETQYF
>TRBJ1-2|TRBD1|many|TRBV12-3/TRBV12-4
TGTGCCAGCAGTCCCGACAGGGTGGTCTATGGCTACACCTTC
CASSPDRVVYGYTF
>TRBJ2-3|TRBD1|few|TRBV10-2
TGCGCCAGCAGTGCGGGGACAGGGACCACAGATACGCAGTATTTT
CASSAGTGTTDTQYF
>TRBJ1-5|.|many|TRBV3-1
TGTGCCAGCAGCCAGGGGGGTTATAGCAATCAGCCCCAGCATTTT
CASSQGGYSNQPQHF
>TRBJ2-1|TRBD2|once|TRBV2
TGTGCCTTCAGCCGAAAACCGGGACTAGCGGGGGGCCCCAATGAGCAGTTCTTC
CAFSRKPGLAGGPNEQFF
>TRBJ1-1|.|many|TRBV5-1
TGCGCCAGCAGCGCCCAGGGAGGTGACACTGAAGCTTTCTTT
CASSAQGGDTEAFF
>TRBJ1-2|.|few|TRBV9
TGTGCCAGCAGCGTCCAGGGCTCCTTCTATGGCTACACCTTC
CASSVQGSFYGYTF
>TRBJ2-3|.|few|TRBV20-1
TGCAGTGCCACCGGGAGCACAGATACGCAGTATTTT
CSATGSTDTQYF
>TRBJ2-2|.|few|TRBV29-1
TGCAGCGTTGAATCTTCTAGCTCCGGGGAGCTGTTTTTT
CSVESSSSGELFF
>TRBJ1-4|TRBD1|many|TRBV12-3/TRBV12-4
TGTGCCAGCAGTCCCCGGACAGGAGCTAATGAAAAACTGTTTTTT
CASSPRTGANEKLFF
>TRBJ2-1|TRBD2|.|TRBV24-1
TGTGCCACCAGTGACTCGGGACTAGCGGGCTCCTACAATGAGCAGTTCTTC
CATSDSGLAGSYNEQFF
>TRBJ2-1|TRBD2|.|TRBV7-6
TGTGCCAGCAGCTTAGGAGGCGGGAGGGCCTACAATGAGCAGTTCTTC
CASSLGGGRAYNEQFF
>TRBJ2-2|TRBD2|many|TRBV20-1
TGCAGTGCCGAACAGCGGGAGACCGGGGAGCTGTTTTTT
CSAEQRETGELFF
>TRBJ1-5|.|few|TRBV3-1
TGTGCCAGCAGCCCCGGGACGGGGCATCAGCCCCAGCATTTT
CASSPGTGHQPQHF
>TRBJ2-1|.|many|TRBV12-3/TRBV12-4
TGTGCCAGCAGCAAACAGGGCGGGCGGTCGTACAATGAGCAGTTCTTC
CASSKQGGRSYNEQFF
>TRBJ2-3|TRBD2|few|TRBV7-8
TGTGCCAGCAGCTCCCAGCGGGGGGCTAGCACAGATACGCAGTATTTT
CASSSQRGASTDTQYF
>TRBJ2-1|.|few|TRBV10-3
TGTGCCATCAGTGCAGGGAATGGGTACAATGAGCAGTTCTTC
CAISAGNGYNEQFF
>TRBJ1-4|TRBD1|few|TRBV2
TGTGCCACTACGACAGGGCCTAATGAAAAACTGTTTTTT
CATTTGPNEKLFF
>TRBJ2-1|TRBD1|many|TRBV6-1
TGTGCCAGCCTGGCCGGGACAGCCGACTACAATGAGCAGTTCTTC
CASLAGTADYNEQFF
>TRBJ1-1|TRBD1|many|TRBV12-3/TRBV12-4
TGTGCCAGCAGTCACGACAGGGGGCGTGTGGGCACTGAAGCTTTCTTT
CASSHDRGRVGTEAFF
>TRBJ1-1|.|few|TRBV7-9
TGTGCCAGCAGCCCATTGGACAGGAACACTGAAGCTTTCTTT
CASSPLDRNTEAFF
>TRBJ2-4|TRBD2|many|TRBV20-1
TGCAGTGCTAGAGATTTTCCGGCTAGCGGGAGGCTCTCCGAGTACTTC
CSARDFPASGRLSEYF
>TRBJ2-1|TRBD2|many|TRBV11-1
TGTGCCAGCAGCTCAGCCGGGACTAGCGGGAGCGAACCATACAATGAGCAGTTCTTC
CASSSAGTSGSEPYNEQFF
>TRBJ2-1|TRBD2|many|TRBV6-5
TGTGCCAGCAGTTACTCTAAGACTAGCGGGAGTCTGCCCTACAATGAGCAGTTCTTC
CASSYSKTSGSLPYNEQFF
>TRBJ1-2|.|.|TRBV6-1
TGTGCCAGCAGTGGGGCTCCGGAATTGCGTGGCTACACCTTC
CASSGAPELRGYTF
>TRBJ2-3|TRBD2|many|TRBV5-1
TGCGCCAGCAGTACCGGGACTAGCGGAAGCACAGATACGCAGTATTTT
CASSTGTSGSTDTQYF
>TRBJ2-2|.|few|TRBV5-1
TGCGCCAGCAGCTTGGGCGCAAGAAAGGGTAACGGGGAGCTGTTTTTT
CASSLGARKGNGELFF
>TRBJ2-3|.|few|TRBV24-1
TGTGCCACCGCTTACACAGATACGCAGTATTTT
CATAYTDTQYF